The entry below describes one TCR beta chain. The data belong to a study of blood T cell repertoires in COVID-19. Study context: Samples of COVID-19 (acute and convalescent) were obtained from the United States, Italy and Spain.

This CDR3 has 17 residues. The V segment lost 6 bases and the J segment 6 bases; nucleotides outside the gene matches: 14. The germline V gene has CDR1 LNHDA and CDR2 SQIVND (reference sequence). Methods used by the authors: Reference gene primer amplification gave estimated nucleated cell counts. TCRdb's copy holds only in-frame clones and misses some; the assay was immunoSEQ multiplex PCR. That table is the source of V, J and clone size, and D and trimming were worked out from the DNA. The sample holds 130,000 to 150,000 clones, 81% seen once. Sequencing was done on a sample of peripheral blood. The chain carries TRBV19 and TRBJ2-2, with TRBD1 matching over 9 bases. The sequence came from a human donor in a cohort sampled during active COVID-19. The CDR3 protein is CASSPGVDRGLAGELFF. CDR3 DNA: TGTGCCAGTAGCCCAGGGGTGGACAGGGGACTCGCCGGGGAGCTGTTTTTT.